The rows below give T cell receptor beta chains drawn from one sample of a study of CD4+ T cells in melanoma. Some clones are missing from TCRdb's copy, which holds only in-frame ones; the method was immunoSEQ multiplex PCR. Among roughly 10,000 clones listed, about 73% were seen once. Sequencing was done on a sample of cells from a culture (not recorded whether cultured in vitro). The source of these receptors is a human donor with melanoma. CDR3s include the opening cysteine and the closing phenylalanine or tryptophan. D genes are given only for firm matches. The size of a clone is reported for some rows only, either as once, few or many, or as a class for expanded clones.

D	V	size	J	CDR3	DNA
TRBD2	TRBV7-3	.	TRBJ2-2	CASSRSGGANTGELFF	TGTGCCAGCAGCCGTAGCGGGGGGGCGAACACCGGGGAGCTGTTTTTT
TRBD1	TRBV18	once	TRBJ2-1	CASSPRQGSSYNEQFF	TGTGCCAGCTCACCACGACAGGGGAGCTCCTACAATGAGCAGTTCTTC
TRBD1	TRBV5-1	few	TRBJ1-2	CASSLSGQGASGYTF	TGCGCCAGCAGCTTGTCAGGACAGGGTGCGAGTGGCTACACCTTC
TRBD1	TRBV25-1	few	TRBJ1-4	CASREPGQGRKLFF	TGTGCCAGCAGGGAACCGGGACAGGGGAGGAAACTGTTTTTT
TRBD1	TRBV4-2	.	TRBJ1-6	CASSQEATGGGNSPLHF	TGTGCCAGCAGCCAAGAAGCTACAGGGGGAGGAAATTCACCCCTCCACTTT
TRBD1	TRBV7-9	.	TRBJ2-7	CASSSGGQGFEEQYF	TGTGCCAGCAGCTCGGGGGGACAGGGATTCGAAGAGCAGTACTTC
TRBD1	TRBV29-1	.	TRBJ1-3	CSIKVRDRGNTIYF	TGCAGCATAAAGGTCAGGGACAGAGGAAACACCATATATTTT
TRBD1	TRBV7-2	.	TRBJ1-2	CASSPRTGAASHYGYTF	TGTGCCAGCAGCCCCAGGACAGGGGCGGCCTCCCACTATGGCTACACCTTC
TRBD2	TRBV29-1	.	TRBJ2-3	CSVFGGGLADTQYF	TGCAGCGTTTTTGGGGGGGGTCTAGCAGATACGCAGTATTTT
TRBD1	TRBV11-2	once	TRBJ1-4	CASSFQGRGRDEKLFF	TGTGCCAGCAGCTTCCAGGGGAGGGGGCGCGATGAAAAACTGTTTTTT
TRBD1	TRBV9	.	TRBJ1-6	CASSVRGQGAGSPLHF	TGTGCCAGCAGCGTAAGAGGACAGGGGGCCGGTTCACCCCTCCACTTT
.	TRBV28	.	TRBJ2-7	CASSFRGGTPPKYF	TGTGCCAGCAGTTTCAGGGGGGGCACCCCTCCGAAGTACTTC
.	TRBV4-1	once	TRBJ1-1	CASSPPGLNTEAFF	TGCGCCAGCAGCCCCCCCGGACTGAACACTGAAGCTTTCTTT
.	TRBV2	.	TRBJ1-1	CASSYPDRPNTEAFF	TGTGCCAGCAGTTACCCTGACAGGCCGAACACTGAAGCTTTCTTT
TRBD1	TRBV18	.	TRBJ1-1	CASSSDRPPEAFF	TGTGCCAGCTCTTCGGACAGGCCCCCTGAAGCTTTCTTT
TRBD2	TRBV10-1	.	TRBJ2-1	CASSELAGSPYNEQFF	TGCGCCAGCAGTGAGTTAGCGGGGTCCCCCTACAATGAGCAGTTCTTC
.	TRBV30	few	TRBJ1-1	CAWTDTGQAGTEAFF	TGTGCCTGGACCGATACAGGGCAGGCGGGCACTGAAGCTTTCTTT
.	TRBV7-3	.	TRBJ2-1	CASSLKGGNEQFF	TGTGCCAGCAGCTTAAAGGGGGGCAATGAGCAGTTCTTC
.	TRBV7-8	.	TRBJ1-5	CASSRTRGGLNQPQHF	TGTGCCAGCAGCCGGACCCGAGGGGGATTGAATCAGCCCCAGCATTTT
.	TRBV5-4	.	TRBJ2-5	CASSLATRQETQYF	TGTGCCAGCAGCTTGGCAACTAGACAAGAGACCCAGTACTTC
TRBD2	TRBV6-4	.	TRBJ2-1	CASSPELAGGQNEQFF	TGTGCCAGCAGCCCTGAACTAGCGGGGGGCCAAAATGAGCAGTTCTTC
TRBD1	TRBV12-5	once	TRBJ1-1	CASGLVRGTVMNTEAFF	TGTGCTAGTGGTTTGGTACGCGGGACAGTCATGAACACTGAAGCTTTCTTT
.	TRBV19	.	TRBJ2-7	CASSKGGPVYEQYF	TGTGCCAGTAGCAAGGGGGGACCGGTCTACGAGCAGTACTTC
TRBD2	TRBV19	.	TRBJ2-1	CASSTLAGGYNEQFF	TGTGCCAGTAGCACACTGGCGGGGGGTTACAATGAGCAGTTCTTC
TRBD1	TRBV7-9	.	TRBJ1-2	CASSHRTGVGGYTF	TGTGCCAGCAGCCATAGGACAGGGGTCGGGGGCTACACCTTC
.	TRBV11-2	.	TRBJ1-1	CASSLVQANTEAFF	TGTGCCAGCAGCTTGGTACAGGCGAACACTGAAGCTTTCTTT
.	TRBV18	.	TRBJ1-2	CASSPTGGAEGYTF	TGTGCCAGCTCACCAACGGGGGGCGCGGAAGGCTACACCTTC
.	TRBV7-8	.	TRBJ2-1	CASSRPRGGQSRRVYNEQFF	TGTGCCAGCAGCCGTCCTCGGGGCGGCCAGTCTCGTCGAGTTTACAATGAGCAGTTCTTC
.	TRBV20-1	.	TRBJ2-7	CSASTTWGIGYEQYF	TGCAGTGCTAGTACCACGTGGGGGATAGGCTACGAGCAGTACTTC
.	TRBV2	.	TRBJ2-7	CASNYGGPYEQYF	TGTGCCAGCAATTATGGGGGGCCATACGAGCAGTACTTC
.	TRBV9	.	TRBJ2-1	CASSLTVYEQFF	TGTGCCAGCAGCCTCACCGTCTATGAGCAGTTCTTC
.	TRBV5-1	.	TRBJ1-2	CASSLRGGDYGYTF	TGCGCCAGCAGCTTGAGGGGGGGGGACTATGGCTACACCTTC
.	TRBV11-2	.	TRBJ1-2	CASSRLGDSDGYTF	TGTGCCAGCAGCCGCCTTGGAGACAGCGATGGCTACACCTTC
.	TRBV19	medium-sized	TRBJ1-2	CASSNPDYGYTF	TGTGCCAGTAGTAATCCAGACTATGGCTACACCTTC
.	TRBV13	.	TRBJ2-3	CASSPQSGLYLSPDTQYF	TGTGCCAGCAGCCCCCAGTCGGGTTTGTATCTCTCCCCAGATACGCAGTATTTT
.	TRBV30	.	TRBJ2-7	CAWSGPDSSYEQYF	TGTGCCTGGAGTGGACCGGACAGCTCCTACGAGCAGTACTTC
TRBD1	TRBV18	.	TRBJ1-4	CASSPDRGGEKLFF	TGTGCCAGCTCACCAGACAGGGGTGGTGAAAAACTGTTTTTT
.	TRBV5-1	.	TRBJ1-6	CASSIQDTRNSPLHF	TGCGCCAGCAGTATACAGGACACTAGGAACTCACCCCTCCACTTT
.	TRBV5-5	.	TRBJ2-2	CASSLATVSTGELFF	TGTGCCAGCAGCTTGGCGACGGTGTCCACCGGGGAGCTGTTTTTT
.	TRBV15	.	TRBJ2-3	CATSRNRAGITDTQYF	TGTGCCACCAGCCGAAACCGGGCGGGGATAACAGATACGCAGTATTTT
.	TRBV7-8	.	TRBJ2-5	CASSLREGYRGAETQYF	TGTGCCAGCAGCTTAAGGGAGGGCTATCGGGGGGCGGAGACCCAGTACTTC
.	TRBV4-1	medium-sized	TRBJ2-7	CASSQDPGGTYEQYF	TGCGCCAGCAGCCAAGATCCGGGCGGAACCTACGAGCAGTACTTC
.	TRBV6-5	.	TRBJ1-1	CASSSGRNTEAFF	TGTGCCAGCAGTTCGGGGAGGAACACTGAAGCTTTCTTT
.	TRBV12-3/TRBV12-4	.	TRBJ1-1	CASSLMNTEAFF	TGTGCCAGCAGTTTAATGAACACTGAAGCTTTCTTT
.	TRBV7-2	medium-sized	TRBJ1-1	CASSLGLQLNTEAFF	TGTGCCAGCAGCTTAGGGCTACAGTTGAACACTGAAGCTTTCTTT
.	TRBV5-1	.	TRBJ2-1	CASSTADISYNEQFF	TGCGCCAGCAGCACGGCAGACATCTCCTACAATGAGCAGTTCTTC
.	TRBV6-5	.	TRBJ1-2	CASRSLGGYTF	TGTGCCAGCAGATCCCTCGGAGGCTACACCTTC
.	TRBV10-3	.	TRBJ2-7	CAIRPELGSYEQYF	TGTGCCATCAGACCTGAACTCGGCTCCTACGAGCAGTACTTC
TRBD1	TRBV7-8	.	TRBJ1-2	CASSTALDRGLVGYTF	TGTGCCAGCAGCACCGCCCTTGACAGGGGCTTGGTTGGCTACACCTTC
.	TRBV9	once	TRBJ1-6	CASSVLNSPLHF	TGTGCCAGCAGCGTCCTGAATTCACCCCTCCACTTT
.	TRBV4-1	.	TRBJ1-2	CASSQDWRGLDYGYTF	TGCGCCAGCAGCCAAGATTGGCGGGGATTAGACTATGGCTACACCTTC
TRBD2	TRBV9	.	TRBJ2-2	CASSPRGDPTGELFF	TGTGCCAGCAGCCCCCGGGGGGACCCGACCGGGGAGCTGTTTTTT
TRBD1	TRBV30	once	TRBJ1-5	CAWGRGTDGSPQHF	TGTGCCTGGGGAAGAGGGACAGACGGATCGCCCCAGCATTTT
.	TRBV7-9	few	TRBJ1-5	CASSATGPGNQPQHF	TGTGCCAGCAGCGCTACAGGGCCTGGGAATCAGCCCCAGCATTTT